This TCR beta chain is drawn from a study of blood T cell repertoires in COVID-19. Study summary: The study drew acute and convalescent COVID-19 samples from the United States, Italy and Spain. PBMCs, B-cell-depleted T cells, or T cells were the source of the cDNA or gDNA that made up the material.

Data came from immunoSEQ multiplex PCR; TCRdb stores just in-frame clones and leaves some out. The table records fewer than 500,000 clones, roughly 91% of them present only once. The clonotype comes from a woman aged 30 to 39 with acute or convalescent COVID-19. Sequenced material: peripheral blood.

DNA of the CDR3: TGTGCCAGTAGTATAGACGGACAGGCTCGCGGCTACACCTTC. As protein: CASSIDGQARGYTF. V and J are TRBV19 and TRBJ1-2; 7 bases are shared with TRBD1. Trimming removed 0 bases from V and 8 bases from J; junction bases left unmatched: 6. Germline V gives CDR1 LNHDA, CDR2 SQIVND (reference sequence). CDR3 length equals 14 residues.